This record covers a single T cell receptor (beta chain). Its antigen is not identified. All of the isolated RNA was reverse transcribed, so expressed TCRB transcripts were sequenced. Method: immunoSEQ multiplex PCR; TCRdb's copy keeps in-frame clones and lacks some. The repertoire includes fewer than 110,000 clones, roughly 28% of them detected once, and 0.53% sits in the top ten. Averaging roughly 0.12 L, one heparinised blood draw came from each individual donor. This entry belongs to a study of beta chain features in type 1 diabetes. Turning to the study itself: Healthy donors, compared against patients, showed similar age, gender and cell yields.

The CDR3 totals 15 residues. V shed 5 bases and J shed 9 bases, with 20 bases lying between them. Germline assignment: CDR1 LNHDA and CDR2 SQIVND (reference sequence). Study observations and caveats: Within each of all four CD4+ subsets, Type 1 diabetes patients had TCRB CDR3s that were moderately but significantly shorter. Because the template was cDNA, high-expressing cells might be over-represented.

This TCR was sampled from a woman between 18 and 29 years old with type 1 diabetes. The chain joins TRBV19 to TRBJ1-5; D is undetermined. The material sequenced was central memory CD4+ T cells from blood. CDR3 sequence reads: CASSPRGPGGSPQHF. CDR3 bases: TGTGCCAGTAGTCCCCGCGGTCCCGGCGGATCGCCCCAGCATTTT.